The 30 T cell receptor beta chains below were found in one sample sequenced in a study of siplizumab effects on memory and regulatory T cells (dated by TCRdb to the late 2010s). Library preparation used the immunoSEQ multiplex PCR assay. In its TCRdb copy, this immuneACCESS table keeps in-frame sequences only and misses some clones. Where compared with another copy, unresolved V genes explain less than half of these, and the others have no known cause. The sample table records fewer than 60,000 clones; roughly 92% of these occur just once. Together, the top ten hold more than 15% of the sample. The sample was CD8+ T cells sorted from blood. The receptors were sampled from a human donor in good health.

The CDR3 here is CSVEGSSAGLGTDTQYF. CDR3 bases: TGCAGCGTTGAAGGATCGTCGGCGGGTTTGGGCACAGATACGCAGTATTTT. The chain uses TRBV29-1 and TRBJ2-3; D is possibly TRBD2 (5 bases). Germline values: CDR1 SQVTM, CDR2 ANQGSEA. The CDR3 runs to 17 residues. Trimming removed 1 base from V and 1 base from J, with 18 bases in between.

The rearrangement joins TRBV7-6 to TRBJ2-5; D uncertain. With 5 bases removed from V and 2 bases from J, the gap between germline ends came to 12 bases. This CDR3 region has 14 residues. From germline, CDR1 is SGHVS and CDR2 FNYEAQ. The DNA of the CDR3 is TGTGCCAGCAGCATGTTAACTGCACAAGAGACCCAGTACTTC. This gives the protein CASSMLTAQETQYF.

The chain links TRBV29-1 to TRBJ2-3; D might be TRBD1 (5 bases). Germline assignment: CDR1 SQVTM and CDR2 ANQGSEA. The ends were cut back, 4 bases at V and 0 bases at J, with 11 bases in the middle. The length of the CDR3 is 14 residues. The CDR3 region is CSVGVRVSTDTQYF. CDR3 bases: TGCAGCGTTGGGGTCAGGGTTAGCACAGATACGCAGTATTTT.

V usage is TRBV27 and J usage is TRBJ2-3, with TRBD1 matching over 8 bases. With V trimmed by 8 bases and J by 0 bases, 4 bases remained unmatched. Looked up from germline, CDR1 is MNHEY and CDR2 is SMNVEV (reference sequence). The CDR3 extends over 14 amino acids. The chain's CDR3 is CASWNRGSTDTQYF. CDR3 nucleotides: TGTGCCAGCTGGAACAGGGGGAGCACAGATACGCAGTATTTT.

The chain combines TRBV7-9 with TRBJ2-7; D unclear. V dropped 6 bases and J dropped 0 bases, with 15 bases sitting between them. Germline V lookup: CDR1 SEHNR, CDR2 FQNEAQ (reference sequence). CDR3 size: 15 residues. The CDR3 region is CASSSAPISSYEQYF. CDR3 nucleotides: TGTGCCAGCAGTTCCGCTCCCATCAGCTCCTACGAGCAGTACTTC.

The CDR3 DNA follows: TGTGCCAGCAGCGCCGGGACAGGGTATCAGCCCCAGCATTTT. This encodes CASSAGTGYQPQHF. The chain recombines TRBV6-5 with TRBJ1-5, with 9 bases identical to TRBD1. The V gene end was trimmed by 6 bases and the J gene end by 5 bases; junction bases not matched to a gene: 5. The CDR3 is made up of 14 amino acids. Germline V CDR1 and CDR2: MNHEY, SVGAGI.

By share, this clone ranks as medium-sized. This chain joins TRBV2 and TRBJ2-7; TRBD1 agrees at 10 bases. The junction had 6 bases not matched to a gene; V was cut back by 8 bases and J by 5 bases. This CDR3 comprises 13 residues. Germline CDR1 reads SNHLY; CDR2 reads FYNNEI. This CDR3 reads CASAGTGVHEQYF. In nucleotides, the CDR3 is TGTGCCAGCGCCGGGACAGGGGTCCACGAGCAGTACTTC. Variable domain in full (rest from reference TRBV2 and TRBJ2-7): EPEVTQTPSHQVTQMGQEVILRCVPISNHLYFYWYRQILGQKVEFLVSFYNNEISEKSEIFDDQFSVERPDGSNFTLKIRSTKLEDSAMYFCASAGTGVHEQYFGPGTRLTVT.

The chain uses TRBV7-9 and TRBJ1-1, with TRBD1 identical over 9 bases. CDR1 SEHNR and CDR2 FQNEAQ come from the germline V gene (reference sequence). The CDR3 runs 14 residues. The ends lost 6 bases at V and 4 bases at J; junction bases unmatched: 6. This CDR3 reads CASRQQGAGTEAFF. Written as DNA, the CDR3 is TGTGCCAGCAGACAACAGGGGGCAGGCACTGAAGCTTTCTTT.

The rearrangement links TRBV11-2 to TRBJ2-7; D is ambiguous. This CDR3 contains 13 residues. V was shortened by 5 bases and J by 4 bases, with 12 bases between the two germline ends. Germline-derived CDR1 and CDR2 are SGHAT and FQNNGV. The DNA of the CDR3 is TGTGCCAGCAGCCCCCAAACCGAGTACGAGCAGTACTTC. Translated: CASSPQTEYEQYF.

The CDR3 DNA follows: TGTGCCCGGGTCTCCTACGAGCAGTACTTC. Residues: CARVSYEQYF. The chain couples TRBV6-5 to TRBJ2-7; D ambiguous. Germline CDR1 and CDR2: MNHEY and SVGAGI. The CDR3 covers 10 residues. Trimming cost V 11 bases and J 0 bases, with 5 bases left between them.

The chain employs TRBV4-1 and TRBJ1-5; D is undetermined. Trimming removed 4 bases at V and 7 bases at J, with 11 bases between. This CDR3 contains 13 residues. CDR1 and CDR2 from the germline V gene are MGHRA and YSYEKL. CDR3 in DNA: TGCGCCAGCAGCCGATCGGGCGGGCAGCCCCAGCATTTT. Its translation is CASSRSGGQPQHF.

The CDR3 DNA is TGTGCCAGCAGGATGACAGGGATAAAGGACGAGCAGTACTTC. This gives the protein CASRMTGIKDEQYF. V gene TRBV14 combines with J gene TRBJ2-7; 7 bases fit TRBD1. CDR1 is SGHDN and CDR2 is FVKESK in the germline V gene. The J segment lost 5 bases and the V segment lost 6 bases, leaving 10 bases of the junction unmatched. CDR3 length: 14 residues.

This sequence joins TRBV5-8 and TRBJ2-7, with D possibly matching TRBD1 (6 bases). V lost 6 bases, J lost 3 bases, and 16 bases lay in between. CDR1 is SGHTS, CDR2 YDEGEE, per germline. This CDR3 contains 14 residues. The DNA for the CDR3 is TGTGCCAGCACCCTAAGTGGGACAAACTACGAGCAGTACTTC. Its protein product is CASTLSGTNYEQYF.

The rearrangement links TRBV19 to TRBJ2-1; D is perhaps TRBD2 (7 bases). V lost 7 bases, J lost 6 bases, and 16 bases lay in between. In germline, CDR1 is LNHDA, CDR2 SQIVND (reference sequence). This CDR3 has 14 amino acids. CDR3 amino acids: CASTRGRAGNEQFF. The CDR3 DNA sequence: TGTGCCAGTACGAGGGGGAGGGCGGGCAATGAGCAGTTCTTC.

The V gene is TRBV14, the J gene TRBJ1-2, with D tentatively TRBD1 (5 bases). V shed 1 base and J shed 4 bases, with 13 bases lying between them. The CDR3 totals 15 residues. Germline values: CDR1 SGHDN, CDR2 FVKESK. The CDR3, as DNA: TGTGCCAGCAGCCAAGCGGGACGGTCAGGCTATGGCTACACCTTC. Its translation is CASSQAGRSGYGYTF.

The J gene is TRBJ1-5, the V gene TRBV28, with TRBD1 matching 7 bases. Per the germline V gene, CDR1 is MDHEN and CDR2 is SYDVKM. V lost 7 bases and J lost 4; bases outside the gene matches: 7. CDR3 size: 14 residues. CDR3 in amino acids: CASKHRDSNQPQHF. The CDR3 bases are TGTGCCAGCAAACACCGGGACAGTAATCAGCCCCAGCATTTT.

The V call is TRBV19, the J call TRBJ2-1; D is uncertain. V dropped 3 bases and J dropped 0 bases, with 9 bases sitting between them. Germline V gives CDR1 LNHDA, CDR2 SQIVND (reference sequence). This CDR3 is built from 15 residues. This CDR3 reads CASSMGLSSYNEQFF. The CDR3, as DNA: TGTGCCAGTAGTATGGGCTTAAGCTCCTACAATGAGCAGTTCTTC.

The CDR3: CATSRDITGPNQPQHF. The DNA of the CDR3 is TGTGCCACCAGCAGAGATATCACAGGGCCCAACCAGCCCCAGCATTTT. This chain links TRBV15 with TRBJ1-5; a weak D match, TRBD1 (6 bases). Between the trimmed V and J ends, which lost 0 bases and 7 bases, there was a span of 16 bases. This CDR3 spans 16 amino acids. Germline loops: CDR1 LNHNV, CDR2 YYDKDF (reference sequence).

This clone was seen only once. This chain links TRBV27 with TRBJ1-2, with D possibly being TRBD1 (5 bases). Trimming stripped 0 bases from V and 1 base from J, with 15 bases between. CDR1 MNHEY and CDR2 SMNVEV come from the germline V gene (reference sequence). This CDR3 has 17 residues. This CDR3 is CASSLSSRTRFNYGYTF. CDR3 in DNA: TGTGCCAGCAGTTTATCATCCCGGACAAGATTTAACTATGGCTACACCTTC.

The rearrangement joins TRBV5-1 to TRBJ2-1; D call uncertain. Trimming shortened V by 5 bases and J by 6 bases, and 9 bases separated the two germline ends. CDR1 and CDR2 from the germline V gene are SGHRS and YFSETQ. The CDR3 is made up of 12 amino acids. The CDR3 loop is CASSLNVNEQFF. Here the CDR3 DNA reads TGCGCCAGCAGTCTTAACGTCAATGAGCAGTTCTTC.

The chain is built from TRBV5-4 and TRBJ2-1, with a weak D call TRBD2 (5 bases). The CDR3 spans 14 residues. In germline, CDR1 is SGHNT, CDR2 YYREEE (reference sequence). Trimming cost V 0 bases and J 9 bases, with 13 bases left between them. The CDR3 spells CASSLDLSRAEQFF. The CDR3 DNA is TGTGCCAGCAGCTTGGACCTATCGCGGGCTGAGCAGTTCTTC.

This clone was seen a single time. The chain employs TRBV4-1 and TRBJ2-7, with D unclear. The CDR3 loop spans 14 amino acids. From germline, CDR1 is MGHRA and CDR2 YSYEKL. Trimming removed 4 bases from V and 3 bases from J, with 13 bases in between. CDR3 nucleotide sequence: TGCGCCAGCAGCCCCGAAGGACCTGGCTACGAGCAGTACTTC. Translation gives CASSPEGPGYEQYF.

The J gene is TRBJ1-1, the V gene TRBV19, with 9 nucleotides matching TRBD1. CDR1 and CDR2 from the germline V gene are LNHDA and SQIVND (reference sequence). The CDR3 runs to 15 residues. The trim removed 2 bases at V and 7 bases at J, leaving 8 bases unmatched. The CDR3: CASSITDRGKGEAFF. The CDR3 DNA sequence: TGTGCCAGTAGTATAACTGACAGGGGGAAGGGTGAAGCTTTCTTT.

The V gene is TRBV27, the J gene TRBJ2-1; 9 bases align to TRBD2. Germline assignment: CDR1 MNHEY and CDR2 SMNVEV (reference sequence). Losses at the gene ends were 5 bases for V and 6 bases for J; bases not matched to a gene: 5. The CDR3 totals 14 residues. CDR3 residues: CASSIAGVGNEQFF. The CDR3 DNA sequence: TGTGCCAGCAGTATAGCGGGAGTAGGCAATGAGCAGTTCTTC.

Written as DNA, the CDR3 is TGTGCCATCACCGAATCACTAGGGAATGAGCAGTTCTTC. Translated: CAITESLGNEQFF. The chain carries TRBV10-3 and TRBJ2-1; perhaps TRBD2 as D (5 bases). V was cut by 7 bases and J by 7 bases, with 14 bases left in between. The CDR3 has 13 amino acids. Germline values: CDR1 ENHRY, CDR2 SYGVKD.

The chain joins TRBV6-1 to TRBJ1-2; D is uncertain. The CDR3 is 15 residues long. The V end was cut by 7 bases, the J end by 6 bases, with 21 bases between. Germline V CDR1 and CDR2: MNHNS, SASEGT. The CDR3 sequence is CASKVSNKFPDGYTF. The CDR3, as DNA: TGTGCCAGCAAAGTTTCGAATAAGTTCCCCGATGGCTACACCTTC.

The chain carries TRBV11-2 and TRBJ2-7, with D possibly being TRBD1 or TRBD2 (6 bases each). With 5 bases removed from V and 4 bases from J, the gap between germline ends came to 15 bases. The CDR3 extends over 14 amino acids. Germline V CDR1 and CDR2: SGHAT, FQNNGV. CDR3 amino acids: CASSQTGAFYEQYF. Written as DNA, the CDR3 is TGTGCCAGCAGCCAAACGGGGGCATTTTACGAGCAGTACTTC.

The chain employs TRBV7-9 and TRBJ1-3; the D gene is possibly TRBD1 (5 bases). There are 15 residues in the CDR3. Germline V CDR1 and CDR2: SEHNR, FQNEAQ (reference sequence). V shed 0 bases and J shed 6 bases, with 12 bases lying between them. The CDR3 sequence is CASSLARGGKNTIYF. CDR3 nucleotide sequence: TGTGCCAGCAGCTTAGCGCGTGGGGGTAAAAACACCATATATTTT.

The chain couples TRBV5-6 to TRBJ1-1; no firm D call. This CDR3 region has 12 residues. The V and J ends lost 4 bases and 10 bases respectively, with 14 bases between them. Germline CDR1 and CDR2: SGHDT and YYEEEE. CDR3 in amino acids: CASSRPGGSAFF. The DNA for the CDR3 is TGTGCCAGCAGCAGGCCTGGAGGGTCAGCTTTCTTT.

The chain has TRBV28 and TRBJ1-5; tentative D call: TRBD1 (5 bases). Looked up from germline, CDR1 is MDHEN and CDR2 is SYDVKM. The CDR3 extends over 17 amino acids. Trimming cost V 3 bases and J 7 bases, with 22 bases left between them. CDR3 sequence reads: CASSLASNKGPGQPQHF. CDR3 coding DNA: TGTGCCAGCAGTTTGGCATCCAATAAGGGGCCGGGACAGCCCCAGCATTTT.